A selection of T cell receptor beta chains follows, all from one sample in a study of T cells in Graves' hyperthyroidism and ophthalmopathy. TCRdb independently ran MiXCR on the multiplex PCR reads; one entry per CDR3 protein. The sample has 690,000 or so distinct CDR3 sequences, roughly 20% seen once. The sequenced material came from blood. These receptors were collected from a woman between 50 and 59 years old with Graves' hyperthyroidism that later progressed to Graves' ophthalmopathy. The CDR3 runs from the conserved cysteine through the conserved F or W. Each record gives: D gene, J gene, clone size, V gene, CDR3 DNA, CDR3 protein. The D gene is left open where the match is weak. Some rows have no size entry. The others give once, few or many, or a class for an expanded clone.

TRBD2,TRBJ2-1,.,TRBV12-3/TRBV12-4,TGTGCCAGCAGTTTAGAGTCCCTAGCGGGGAGGCCCTACAATGAGCAGTTCTTC,CASSLESLAGRPYNEQFF
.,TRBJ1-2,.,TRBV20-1,TGCAGTGTTCAGGGCGGGACTAACTATGGCTACACCTTC,CSVQGGTNYGYTF
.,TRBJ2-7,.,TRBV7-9,TGTGCCAGCAGCTTACAGGGGACCTTCGACGAGCAGTACTTC,CASSLQGTFDEQYF
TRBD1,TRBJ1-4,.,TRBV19,TGTGCCAGTAGTATAGACGACAGGGAAGGAAAACTGTTTTTT,CASSIDDREGKLFF
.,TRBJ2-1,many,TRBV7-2,TGTGCCAGCAGCTTAGTAGCGGCCCTGGACAATGAGCAGTTCTTC,CASSLVAALDNEQFF
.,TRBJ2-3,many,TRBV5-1,TGTGCCAGCAGTTTAGCGGGCACAGATACGCAGTATTTT,CASSLAGTDTQYF
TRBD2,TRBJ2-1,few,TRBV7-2,TGTGCCAGCAGCACCGGGACTAGCGGTGAGCAGTTCTTC,CASSTGTSGEQFF
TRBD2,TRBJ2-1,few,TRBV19,TGTGCCAGTAGTCAGACTAGCGGGGATAGCTCCTACAATGAGCAGTTCTTC,CASSQTSGDSSYNEQFF
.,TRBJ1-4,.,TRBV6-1,TGTGCCAGCAGTGAACTTGTAGCAGGGCCCGCTGATGAAAAACTGTTTTTT,CASSELVAGPADEKLFF
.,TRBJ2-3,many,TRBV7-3,TGTGCCAGCAGCTTAGCTACAGGGATGGAGGATACGCAGTATTTT,CASSLATGMEDTQYF
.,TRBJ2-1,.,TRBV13,TGTGCCAGCAGCCCGATCATCGGGCCAAACAATGAGCAGTTCTTC,CASSPIIGPNNEQFF
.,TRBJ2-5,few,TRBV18,TGTGCCAGCTCACCACTAACGGACCAACAAGAGACCCAGTACTTC,CASSPLTDQQETQYF
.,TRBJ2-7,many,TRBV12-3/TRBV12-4,TGTGCCAGCCGCGGTGACAGCCAGAGCTCCTACGAGCAGTACTTC,CASRGDSQSSYEQYF
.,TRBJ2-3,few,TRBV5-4,TGTGCCAGCAGCACCAGACTAGATGCAGATACGCAGTATTTT,CASSTRLDADTQYF
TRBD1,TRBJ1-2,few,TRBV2,TGTGCCAGCCGTCCTACAGGGGGCGAGGGTGGCTACACCTTC,CASRPTGGEGGYTF
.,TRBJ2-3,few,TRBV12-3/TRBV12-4,TGTGCCAGCAGATCTTCCGAATCCACAGATACGCAGTATTTT,CASRSSESTDTQYF
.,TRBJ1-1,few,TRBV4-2,TGTGCCAGCAGCCAAGAAACCGGGGCCCCCACTGAAGCTTTCTTT,CASSQETGAPTEAFF
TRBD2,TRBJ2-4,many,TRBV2,TGTGCCAGTGGGGGGGTGCTTGGGATTCAGTACTTC,CASGGVLGIQYF
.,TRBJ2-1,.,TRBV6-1,TGTGCCAGCAGTCGCCCTAGCAGGAGCTCCTACAATGAGCAGTTCTTC,CASSRPSRSSYNEQFF
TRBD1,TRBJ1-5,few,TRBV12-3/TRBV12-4,TGTGCCAGCACCCAACAGGGGTGGAATCAGCCCCAGCATTTT,CASTQQGWNQPQHF
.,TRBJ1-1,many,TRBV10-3,TGTGCCATCAGTGAGTCTTCGGAGTCTAGTGAAGCTTTCTTT,CAISESSESSEAFF
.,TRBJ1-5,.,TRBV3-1,TGTGCCAGCAGCCAAGATTCGGGCAGAACTCACCCCAATCAGCCCCAGCATTTT,CASSQDSGRTHPNQPQHF
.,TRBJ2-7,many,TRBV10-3,TGTGCCATCAGTGTGGGTAACTACGAGCAGTACTTC,CAISVGNYEQYF
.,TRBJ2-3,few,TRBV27,TGTGCCAGCAGTCCACTCGGGAGTATAGATACGCAGTATTTT,CASSPLGSIDTQYF
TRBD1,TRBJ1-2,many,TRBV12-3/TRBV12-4,TGTGCCAGCAGTTTCCCGGACAGGGGTCCTGAGGGCTACACCTTC,CASSFPDRGPEGYTF
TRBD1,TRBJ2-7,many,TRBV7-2,TGTGCCAGCAGCTGGGCCGGGACAGGGTCCTACGAGCAGTACTTC,CASSWAGTGSYEQYF
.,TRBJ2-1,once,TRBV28,TGTGCCAGCCGAAGCATGGGATGGGATGAGCAGTTCTTC,CASRSMGWDEQFF
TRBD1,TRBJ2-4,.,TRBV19,TGTGCCAGCAGGCAGGGGGCAGGGGGATCCAAAAACATTCAGTACTTC,CASRQGAGGSKNIQYF
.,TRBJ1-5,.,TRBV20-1,TGCAGTGCTAGAGATCAGCCCCAGCATTTT,CSARDQPQHF
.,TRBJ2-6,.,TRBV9,TGTGCCAGCAGCGTAGGCGCCTCTGGGGCCAACGTCCTGACTTTC,CASSVGASGANVLTF
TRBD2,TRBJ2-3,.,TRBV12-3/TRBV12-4,TGTGCCAGCAGTTTCGGACCACTAGCGGGGGCATACACAGATACGCAGTATTTT,CASSFGPLAGAYTDTQYF
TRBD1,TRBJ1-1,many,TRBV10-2,TGCGCCAGCAGGGCCGGGACAGGTCATAACACTGAAGCTTTCTTT,CASRAGTGHNTEAFF
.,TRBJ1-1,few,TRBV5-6,TGTGCGACCAGGGGCATCGAGGACACTGAAGCTTTCTTT,CATRGIEDTEAFF
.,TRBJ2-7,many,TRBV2,TGTGCCAGCAGTGGAACCTCGGACACCGAGCAGTACTTC,CASSGTSDTEQYF
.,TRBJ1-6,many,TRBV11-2,TGTGCCAGCAGTAGTGACGTCGGTTCACCCCTCCACTTT,CASSSDVGSPLHF
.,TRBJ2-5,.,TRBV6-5,TGTGCCAGCAGTTACTCGAGTGGGCTCCAAGAGACCCAGTACTTC,CASSYSSGLQETQYF
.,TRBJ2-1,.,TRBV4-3,TGCGCCAGCAGCCAAGCGTCTAGCGTGACTTACAATGAGCAGTTCTTC,CASSQASSVTYNEQFF
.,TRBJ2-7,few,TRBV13,TGTGCCAGCAGCTTTCGCCAGGGCATTTTCGAGCAGTACTTC,CASSFRQGIFEQYF
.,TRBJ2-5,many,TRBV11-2,TGTGCCAGCAGCTTAGTAGGTGACAAACAAGAGACCCAGTACTTC,CASSLVGDKQETQYF
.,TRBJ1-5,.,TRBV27,TGTGCCAGCAGACCTCGGGGGGGCAACCAGCCCCAGCATTTT,CASRPRGGNQPQHF
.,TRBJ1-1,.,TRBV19,TGTGCCAGTACCCCCGGGACCTATGTGAACACTGAAGCTTTCTTT,CASTPGTYVNTEAFF
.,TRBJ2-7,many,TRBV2,TGTGCCAGCAGTGAAGGTGGCAGGGGCTACGAGCAGTACTTC,CASSEGGRGYEQYF
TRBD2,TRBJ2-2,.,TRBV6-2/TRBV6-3,TGTGCCAGCAGTTACGAGACTAGCGGGGTGACCGGGGAGCTGTTTTTT,CASSYETSGVTGELFF
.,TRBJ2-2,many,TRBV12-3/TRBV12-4,TGTGCCAGCAGTTTAGGAGGGAACGGGGAGCTGTTTTTT,CASSLGGNGELFF
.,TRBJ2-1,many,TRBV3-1,TGTGCCAGCAGCCAAGATTTGAGGGGCTATTACAATGAGCAGTTCTTC,CASSQDLRGYYNEQFF
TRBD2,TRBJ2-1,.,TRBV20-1,TGCAGTGCTGGGGGACTAGACCATGATGAGCAGTTCTTC,CSAGGLDHDEQFF
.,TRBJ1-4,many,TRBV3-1,TGTGCCAGCAGCCCGACGCTCGGGGAGCATGAAAAACTGTTTTTT,CASSPTLGEHEKLFF